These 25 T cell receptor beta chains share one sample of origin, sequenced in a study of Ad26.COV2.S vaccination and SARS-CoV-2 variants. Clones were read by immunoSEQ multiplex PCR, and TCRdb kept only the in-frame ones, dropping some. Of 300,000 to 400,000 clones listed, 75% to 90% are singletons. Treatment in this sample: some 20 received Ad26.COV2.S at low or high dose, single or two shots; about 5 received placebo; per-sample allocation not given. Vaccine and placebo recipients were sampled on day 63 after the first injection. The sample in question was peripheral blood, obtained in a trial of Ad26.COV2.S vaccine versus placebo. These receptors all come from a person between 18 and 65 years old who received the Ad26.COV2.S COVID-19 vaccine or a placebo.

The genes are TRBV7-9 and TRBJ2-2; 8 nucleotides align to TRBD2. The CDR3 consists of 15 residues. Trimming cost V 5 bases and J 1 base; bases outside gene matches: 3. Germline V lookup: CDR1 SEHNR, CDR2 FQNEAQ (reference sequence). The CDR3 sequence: CASSPAGGNTGELFF. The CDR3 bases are TGTGCCAGCAGCCCCGCGGGGGGGAACACCGGGGAGCTGTTTTTT.

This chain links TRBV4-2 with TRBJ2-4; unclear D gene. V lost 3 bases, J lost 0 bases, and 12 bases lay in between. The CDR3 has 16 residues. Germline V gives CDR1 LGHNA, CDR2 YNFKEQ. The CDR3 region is CASSHTLGLAKNIQYF. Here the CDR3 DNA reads TGTGCCAGCAGCCACACTCTTGGGCTAGCCAAAAACATTCAGTACTTC.

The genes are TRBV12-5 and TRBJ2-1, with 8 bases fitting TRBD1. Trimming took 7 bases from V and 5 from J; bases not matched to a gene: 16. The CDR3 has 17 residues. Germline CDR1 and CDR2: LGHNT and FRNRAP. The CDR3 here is CASAVSGGAPLDNEQFF. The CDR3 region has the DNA TGTGCTAGTGCCGTATCAGGGGGCGCGCCCCTGGACAATGAGCAGTTCTTC.

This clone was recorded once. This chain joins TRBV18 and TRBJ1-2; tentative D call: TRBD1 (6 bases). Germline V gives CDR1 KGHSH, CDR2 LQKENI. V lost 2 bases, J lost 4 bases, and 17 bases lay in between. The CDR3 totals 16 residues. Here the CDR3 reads CASSPEGGGGSYGYTF. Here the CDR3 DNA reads TGTGCCAGCTCACCAGAAGGAGGGGGGGGCTCCTATGGCTACACCTTC.

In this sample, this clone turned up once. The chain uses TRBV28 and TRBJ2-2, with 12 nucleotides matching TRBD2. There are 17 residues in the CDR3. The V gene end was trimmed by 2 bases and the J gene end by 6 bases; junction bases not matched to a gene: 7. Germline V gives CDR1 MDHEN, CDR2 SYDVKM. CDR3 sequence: CASSLVLAGGQSGELFF. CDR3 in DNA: TGTGCCAGCAGTTTAGTCCTAGCGGGAGGGCAATCCGGGGAGCTGTTTTTT.

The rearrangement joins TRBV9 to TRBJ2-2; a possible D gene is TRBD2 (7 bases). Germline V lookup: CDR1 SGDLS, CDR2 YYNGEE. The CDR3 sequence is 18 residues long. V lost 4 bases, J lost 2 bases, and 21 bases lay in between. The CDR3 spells CASSRQGRDLANTGELFF. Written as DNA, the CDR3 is TGTGCCAGCAGCCGGCAGGGGAGGGACCTCGCCAACACCGGGGAGCTGTTTTTT.

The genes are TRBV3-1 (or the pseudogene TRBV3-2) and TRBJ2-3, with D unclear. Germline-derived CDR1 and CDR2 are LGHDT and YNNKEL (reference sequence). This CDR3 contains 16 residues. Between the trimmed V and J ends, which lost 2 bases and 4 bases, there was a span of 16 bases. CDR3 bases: TGTGCCAGCAGCCAACTAAACCCTATCGACCCAGATACGCAGTATTTT. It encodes CASSQLNPIDPDTQYF.

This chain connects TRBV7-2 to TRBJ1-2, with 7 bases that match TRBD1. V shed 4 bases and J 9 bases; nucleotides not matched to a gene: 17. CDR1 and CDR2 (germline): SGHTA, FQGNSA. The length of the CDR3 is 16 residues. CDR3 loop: CASSSGRQGGFFSYTF. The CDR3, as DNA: TGTGCCAGCAGCTCGGGCCGACAGGGTGGTTTTTTTAGCTACACCTTC.

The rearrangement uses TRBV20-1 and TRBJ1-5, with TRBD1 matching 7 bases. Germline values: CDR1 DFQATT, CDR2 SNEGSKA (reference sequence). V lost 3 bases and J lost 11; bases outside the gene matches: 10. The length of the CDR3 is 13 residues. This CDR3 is CSASPGGGDAQHF. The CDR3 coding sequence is TGCAGTGCTAGTCCGGGAGGGGGCGACGCCCAGCATTTT.

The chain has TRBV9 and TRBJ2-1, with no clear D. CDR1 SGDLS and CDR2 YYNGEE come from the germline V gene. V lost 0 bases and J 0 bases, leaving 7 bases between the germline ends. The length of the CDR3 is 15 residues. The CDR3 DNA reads TGTGCCAGCAGCGTAGGGTTCAGCTCCTACAATGAGCAGTTCTTC. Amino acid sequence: CASSVGFSSYNEQFF.

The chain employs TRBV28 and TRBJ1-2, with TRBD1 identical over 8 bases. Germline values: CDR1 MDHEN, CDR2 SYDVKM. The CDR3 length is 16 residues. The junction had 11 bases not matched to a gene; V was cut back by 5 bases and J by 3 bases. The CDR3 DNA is TGTGCCAGCAGTGAAAGCGACAGGGGAGGGGACTATGGCTACACCTTC. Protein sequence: CASSESDRGGDYGYTF.

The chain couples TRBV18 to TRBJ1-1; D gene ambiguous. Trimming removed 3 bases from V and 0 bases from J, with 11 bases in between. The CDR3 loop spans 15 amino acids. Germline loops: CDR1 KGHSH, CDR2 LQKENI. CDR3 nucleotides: TGTGCCAGCTCACCTCCGATGGGTCTGAACACTGAAGCTTTCTTT. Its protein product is CASSPPMGLNTEAFF.

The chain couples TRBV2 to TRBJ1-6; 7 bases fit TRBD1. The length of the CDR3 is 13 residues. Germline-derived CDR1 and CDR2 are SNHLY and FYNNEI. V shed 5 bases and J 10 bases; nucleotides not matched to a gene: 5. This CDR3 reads CASSQGVRSPLHF. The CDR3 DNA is TGTGCCAGCAGTCAGGGGGTACGGTCACCCCTCCACTTT.

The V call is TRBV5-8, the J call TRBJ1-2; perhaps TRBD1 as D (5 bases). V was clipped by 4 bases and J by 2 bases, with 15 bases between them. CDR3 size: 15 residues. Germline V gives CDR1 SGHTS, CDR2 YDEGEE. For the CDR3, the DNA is TGTGCCAGCAGCCAGTATGGTGGACAAAACTATGGCTACACCTTC. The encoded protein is CASSQYGGQNYGYTF. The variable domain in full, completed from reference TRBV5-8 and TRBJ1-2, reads EAGVTQSPTHLIKTRGQQATLRCSPISGHTSVYWYQQALGLGLQFLLWYDEGEERNRGNFPPRFSGRQFPNYSSELNVNALELEDSALYLCASSQYGGQNYGYTFGSGTRLTVV.

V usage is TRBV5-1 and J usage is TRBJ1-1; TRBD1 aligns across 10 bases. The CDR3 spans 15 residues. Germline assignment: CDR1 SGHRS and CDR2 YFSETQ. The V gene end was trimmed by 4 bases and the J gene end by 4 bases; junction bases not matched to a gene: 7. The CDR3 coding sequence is TGCGCCAGCAGCCCCGGGACAGGGGAGTCCACTGAAGCTTTCTTT. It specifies CASSPGTGESTEAFF.

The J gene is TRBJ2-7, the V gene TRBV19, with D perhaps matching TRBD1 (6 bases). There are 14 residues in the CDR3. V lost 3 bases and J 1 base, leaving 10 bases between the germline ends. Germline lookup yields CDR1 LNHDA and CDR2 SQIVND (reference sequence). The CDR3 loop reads CASSMRQVSYEQYF. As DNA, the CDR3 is TGTGCCAGTAGTATGAGACAGGTTTCCTACGAGCAGTACTTC.

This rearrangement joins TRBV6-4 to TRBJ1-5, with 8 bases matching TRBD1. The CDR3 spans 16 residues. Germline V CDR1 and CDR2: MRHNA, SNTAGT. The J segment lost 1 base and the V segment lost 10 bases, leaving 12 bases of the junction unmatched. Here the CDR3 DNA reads TGTGCCAACCACAGGGGGTTTTTTATGAGCAATCAGCCCCAGCATTTT. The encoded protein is CANHRGFFMSNQPQHF.

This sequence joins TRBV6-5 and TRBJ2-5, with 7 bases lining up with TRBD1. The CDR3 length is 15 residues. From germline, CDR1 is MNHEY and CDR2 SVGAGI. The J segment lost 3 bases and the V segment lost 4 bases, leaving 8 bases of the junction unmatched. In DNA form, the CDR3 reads TGTGCCAGCAGTTTTAGATGGGACAGAAAAGAGACCCAGTACTTC. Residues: CASSFRWDRKETQYF.

The CDR3 sequence: CASRSPGQAYGYTF. CDR3 coding DNA: TGTGCCAGCAGGTCACCGGGACAGGCTTATGGCTACACCTTC. This chain uses TRBV6-5 with TRBJ1-2; 8 bases agree with TRBD1. V lost 6 bases, J lost 5 bases, and 8 bases stayed unmatched. The CDR3 covers 14 residues. The V gene's germline CDR1 is MNHEY and CDR2 SVGAGI.

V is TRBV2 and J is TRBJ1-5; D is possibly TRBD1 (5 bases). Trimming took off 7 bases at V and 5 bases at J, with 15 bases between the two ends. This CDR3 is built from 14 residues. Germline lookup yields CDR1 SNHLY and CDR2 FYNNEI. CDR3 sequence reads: CASNPTEEYQPQHF. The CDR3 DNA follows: TGTGCCAGCAACCCGACAGAAGAGTATCAGCCCCAGCATTTT.

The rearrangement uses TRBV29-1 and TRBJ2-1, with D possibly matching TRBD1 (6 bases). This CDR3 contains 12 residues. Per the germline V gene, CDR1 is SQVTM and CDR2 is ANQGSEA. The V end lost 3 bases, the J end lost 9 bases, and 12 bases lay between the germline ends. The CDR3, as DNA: TGCAGCGTTGAGTATGGGGGCAGTGAGCAGTTCTTC. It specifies CSVEYGGSEQFF.

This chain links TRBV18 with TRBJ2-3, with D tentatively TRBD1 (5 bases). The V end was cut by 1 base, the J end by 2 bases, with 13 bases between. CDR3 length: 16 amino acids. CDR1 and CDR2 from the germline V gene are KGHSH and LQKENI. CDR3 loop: CASSPQWGGFTDTQYF. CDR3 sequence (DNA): TGTGCCAGCTCACCACAGTGGGGCGGATTCACAGATACGCAGTATTTT. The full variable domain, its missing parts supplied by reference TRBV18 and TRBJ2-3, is NAGVMQNPRHLVRRRGQEARLRCSPMKGHSHVYWYRQLPEEGLKFMVYLQKENIIDESGMPKERFSAEFPKEGPSILRIQQVVRGDSAAYFCASSPQWGGFTDTQYFGPGTRLTVL.

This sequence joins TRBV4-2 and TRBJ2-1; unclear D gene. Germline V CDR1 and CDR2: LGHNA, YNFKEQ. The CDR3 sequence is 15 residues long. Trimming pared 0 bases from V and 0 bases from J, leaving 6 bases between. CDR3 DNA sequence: TGTGCCAGCAGCCAAGAAGGCAGCTCCTACAATGAGCAGTTCTTC. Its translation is CASSQEGSSYNEQFF.

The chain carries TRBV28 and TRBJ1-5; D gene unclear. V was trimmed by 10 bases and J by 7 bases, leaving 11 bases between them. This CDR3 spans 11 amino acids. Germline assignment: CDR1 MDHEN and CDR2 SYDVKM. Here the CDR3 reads CATTNGQPQHF. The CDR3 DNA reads TGTGCCACCACGAATGGGCAGCCCCAGCATTTT.

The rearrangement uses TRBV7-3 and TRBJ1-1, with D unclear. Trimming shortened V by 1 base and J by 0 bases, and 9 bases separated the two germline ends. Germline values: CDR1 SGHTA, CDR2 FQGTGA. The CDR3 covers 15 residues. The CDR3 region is CASSLKIGVNTEAFF. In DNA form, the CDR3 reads TGTGCCAGCAGCTTAAAAATCGGGGTGAACACTGAAGCTTTCTTT.